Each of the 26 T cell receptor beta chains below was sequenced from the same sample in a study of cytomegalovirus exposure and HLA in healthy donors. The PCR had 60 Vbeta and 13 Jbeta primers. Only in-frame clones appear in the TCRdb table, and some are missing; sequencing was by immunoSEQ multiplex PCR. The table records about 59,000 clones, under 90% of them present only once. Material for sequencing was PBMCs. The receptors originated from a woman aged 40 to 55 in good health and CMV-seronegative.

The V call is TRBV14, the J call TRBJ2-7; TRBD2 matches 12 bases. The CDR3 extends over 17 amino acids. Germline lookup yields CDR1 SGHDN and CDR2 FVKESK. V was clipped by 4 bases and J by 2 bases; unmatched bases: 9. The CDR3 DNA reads TGTGCCAGCAGCCCCCCCCCGACTAGCGGGAGAACCTACGAGCAGTACTTC. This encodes CASSPPPTSGRTYEQYF.

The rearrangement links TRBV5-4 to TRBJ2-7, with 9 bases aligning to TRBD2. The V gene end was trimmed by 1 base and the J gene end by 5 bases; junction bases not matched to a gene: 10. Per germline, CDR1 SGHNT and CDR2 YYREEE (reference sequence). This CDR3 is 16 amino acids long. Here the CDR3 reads CASSLLAGGDMDEQYF. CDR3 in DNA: TGTGCCAGCAGCTTGCTTGCGGGAGGGGATATGGACGAGCAGTACTTC.

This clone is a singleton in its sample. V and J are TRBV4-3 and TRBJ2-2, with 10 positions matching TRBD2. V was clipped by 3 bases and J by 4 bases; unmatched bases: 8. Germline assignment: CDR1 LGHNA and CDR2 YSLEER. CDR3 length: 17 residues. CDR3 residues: CASSQESGRAGTGELFF. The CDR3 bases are TGCGCCAGCAGCCAGGAGAGCGGGAGGGCGGGCACCGGGGAGCTGTTTTTT.

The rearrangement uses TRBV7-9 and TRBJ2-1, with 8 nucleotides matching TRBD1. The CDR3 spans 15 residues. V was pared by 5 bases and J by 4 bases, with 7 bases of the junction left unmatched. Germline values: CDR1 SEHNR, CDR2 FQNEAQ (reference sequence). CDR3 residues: CASSRQGQRYNEQFF. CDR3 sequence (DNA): TGTGCCAGCAGCCGACAGGGGCAGAGGTACAATGAGCAGTTCTTC.

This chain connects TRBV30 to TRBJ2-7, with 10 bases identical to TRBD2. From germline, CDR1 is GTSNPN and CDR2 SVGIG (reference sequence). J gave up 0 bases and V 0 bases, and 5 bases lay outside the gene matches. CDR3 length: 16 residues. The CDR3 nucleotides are TGTGCCTGGAGTGTACTAGCGGGAAGAAGCTCCTACGAGCAGTACTTC. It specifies CAWSVLAGRSSYEQYF. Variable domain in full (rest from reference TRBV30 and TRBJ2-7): SQTIHQWPATLVQPVGSPLSLECTVEGTSNPNLYWYRQAAGRGLQLLFYSVGIGQISSEVPQNLSASRPQDRQFILSSKKLLLSDSGFYLCAWSVLAGRSSYEQYFGPGTRLTVT.

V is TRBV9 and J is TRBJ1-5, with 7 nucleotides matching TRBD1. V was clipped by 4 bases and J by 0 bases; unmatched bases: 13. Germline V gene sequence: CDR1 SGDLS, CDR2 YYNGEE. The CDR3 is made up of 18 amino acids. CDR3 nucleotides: TGTGCCAGCAGCCCCAGGTGGGCAGGGGGATATAGCAATCAGCCCCAGCATTTT. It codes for CASSPRWAGGYSNQPQHF.

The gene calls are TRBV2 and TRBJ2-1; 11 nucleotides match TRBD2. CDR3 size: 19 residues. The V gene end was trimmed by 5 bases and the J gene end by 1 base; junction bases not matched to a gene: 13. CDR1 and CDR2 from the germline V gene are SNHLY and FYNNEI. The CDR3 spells CASSHEPRLAGRSYNEQFF. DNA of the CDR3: TGTGCCAGCAGTCACGAACCTAGACTAGCGGGACGTTCCTACAATGAGCAGTTCTTC. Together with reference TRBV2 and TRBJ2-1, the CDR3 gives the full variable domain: EPEVTQTPSHQVTQMGQEVILRCVPISNHLYFYWYRQILGQKVEFLVSFYNNEISEKSEIFDDQFSVERPDGSNFTLKIRSTKLEDSAMYFCASSHEPRLAGRSYNEQFFGPGTRLTVL.

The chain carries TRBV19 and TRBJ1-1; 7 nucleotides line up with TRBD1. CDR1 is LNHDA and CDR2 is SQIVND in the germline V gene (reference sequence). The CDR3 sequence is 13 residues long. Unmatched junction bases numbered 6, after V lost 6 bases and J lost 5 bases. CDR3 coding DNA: TGTGCCAGTAGGCGACAGGGCTGGACTGAAGCTTTCTTT. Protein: CASRRQGWTEAFF.

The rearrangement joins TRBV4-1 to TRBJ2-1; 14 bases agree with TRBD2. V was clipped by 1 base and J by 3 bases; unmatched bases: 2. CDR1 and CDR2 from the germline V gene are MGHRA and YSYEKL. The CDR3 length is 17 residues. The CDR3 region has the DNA TGCGCCAGCAGCCAAGGGGGACTAGCGGGAGTCTACAATGAGCAGTTCTTC. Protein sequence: CASSQGGLAGVYNEQFF.

DNA for the CDR3: TGTGCCAGCAGCTCGGACTACTCCTACGAGCAGTACTTC. Protein sequence: CASSSDYSYEQYF. The chain links TRBV7-3 to TRBJ2-7, with a possible D match to TRBD2 (6 bases). CDR1 is SGHTA and CDR2 is FQGTGA in the germline V gene. The CDR3 is 13 residues long. Trimming took off 4 bases at V and 0 bases at J, with 7 bases between the two ends.

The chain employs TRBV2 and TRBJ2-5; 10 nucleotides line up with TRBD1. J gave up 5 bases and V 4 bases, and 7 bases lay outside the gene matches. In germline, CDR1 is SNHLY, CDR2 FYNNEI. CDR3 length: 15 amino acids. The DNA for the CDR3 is TGTGCCAGCAGTGGACAGGGGGCCGAAAGGGAGACCCAGTACTTC. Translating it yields CASSGQGAERETQYF.

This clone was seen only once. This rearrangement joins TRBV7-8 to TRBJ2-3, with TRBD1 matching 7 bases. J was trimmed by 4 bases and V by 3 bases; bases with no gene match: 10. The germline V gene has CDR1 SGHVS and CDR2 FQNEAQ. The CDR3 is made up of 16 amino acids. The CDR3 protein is CASSLKGARSPDTQYF. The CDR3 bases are TGTGCCAGCAGCTTGAAGGGGGCGCGGAGCCCAGATACGCAGTATTTT.

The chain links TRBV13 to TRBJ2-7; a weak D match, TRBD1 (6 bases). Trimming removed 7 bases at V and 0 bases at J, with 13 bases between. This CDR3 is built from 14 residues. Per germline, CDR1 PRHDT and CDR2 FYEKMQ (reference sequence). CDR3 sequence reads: CASNMGASSYEQYF. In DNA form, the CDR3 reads TGTGCCAGCAACATGGGGGCTAGCTCCTACGAGCAGTACTTC.

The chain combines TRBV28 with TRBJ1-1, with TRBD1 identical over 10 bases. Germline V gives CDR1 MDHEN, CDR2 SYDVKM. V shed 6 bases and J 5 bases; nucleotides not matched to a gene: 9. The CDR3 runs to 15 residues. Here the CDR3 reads CASSLPGTGETEAFF. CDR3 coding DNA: TGTGCCAGCAGCTTACCCGGGACAGGGGAAACTGAAGCTTTCTTT.

CDR3 residues: CAGPQRHYEQYF. The CDR3 DNA reads TGTGCCGGACCTCAGCGGCACTACGAGCAGTACTTC. The V call is TRBV2, the J call TRBJ2-7; possibly TRBD2 for D (5 bases). The CDR3 has 12 residues. Germline-derived CDR1 and CDR2 are SNHLY and FYNNEI. With 11 bases removed from V and 3 bases from J, the gap between germline ends came to 14 bases.

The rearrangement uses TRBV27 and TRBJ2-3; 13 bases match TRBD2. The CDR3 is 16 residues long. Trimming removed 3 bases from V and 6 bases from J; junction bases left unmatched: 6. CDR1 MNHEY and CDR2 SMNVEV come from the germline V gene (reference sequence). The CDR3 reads CASSLGLAGFGDTQYF. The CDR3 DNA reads TGTGCCAGCAGTTTGGGACTAGCGGGATTCGGGGATACGCAGTATTTT.

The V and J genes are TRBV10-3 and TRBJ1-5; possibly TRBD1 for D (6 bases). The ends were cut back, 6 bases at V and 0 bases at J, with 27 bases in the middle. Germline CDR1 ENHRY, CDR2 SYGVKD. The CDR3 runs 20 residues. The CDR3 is CAISPHPPIGQSNSNQPQHF. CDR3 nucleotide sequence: TGTGCCATCAGCCCACATCCCCCAATAGGACAGTCAAATAGCAATCAGCCCCAGCATTTT.

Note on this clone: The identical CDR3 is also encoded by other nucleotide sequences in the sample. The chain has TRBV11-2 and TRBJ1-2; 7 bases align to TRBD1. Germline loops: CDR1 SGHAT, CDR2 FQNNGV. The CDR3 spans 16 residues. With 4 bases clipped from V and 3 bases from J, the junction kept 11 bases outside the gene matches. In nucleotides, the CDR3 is TGTGCCAGCAGCTCCGAGCAGGACAGGTTGTACTATGGCTACACCTTC. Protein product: CASSSEQDRLYYGYTF.

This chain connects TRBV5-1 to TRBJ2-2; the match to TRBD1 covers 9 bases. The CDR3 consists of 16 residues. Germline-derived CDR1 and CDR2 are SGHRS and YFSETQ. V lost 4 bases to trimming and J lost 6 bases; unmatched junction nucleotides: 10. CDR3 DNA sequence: TGCGCCAGCAGCCCTTCGGACAGGGGAGGGGCCGGGGAGCTGTTTTTT. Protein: CASSPSDRGGAGELFF.

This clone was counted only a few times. The CDR3 DNA reads TGTGCCAGCATCCCTAGGGGCGCGGACGAGCAGTACTTC. Its protein product is CASIPRGADEQYF. This sequence joins TRBV28 and TRBJ2-7; tentative D call: TRBD1 (5 bases). V shed 7 bases and J shed 5 bases, with 15 bases lying between them. The V gene's germline CDR1 is MDHEN and CDR2 SYDVKM. The CDR3 covers 13 residues.

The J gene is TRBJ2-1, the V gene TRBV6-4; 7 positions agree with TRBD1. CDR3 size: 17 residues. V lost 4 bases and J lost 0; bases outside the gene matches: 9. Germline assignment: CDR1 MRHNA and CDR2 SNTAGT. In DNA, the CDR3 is TGTGCCAGCAGTGCCTTCCCGGGACAGAGCTCCTACAATGAGCAGTTCTTC. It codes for CASSAFPGQSSYNEQFF.

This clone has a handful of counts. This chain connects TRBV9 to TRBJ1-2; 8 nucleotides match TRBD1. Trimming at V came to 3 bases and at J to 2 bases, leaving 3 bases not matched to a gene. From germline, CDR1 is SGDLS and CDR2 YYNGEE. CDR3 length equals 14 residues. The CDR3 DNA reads TGTGCCAGCAGCGCCGGACAGGGAAACTATGGCTACACCTTC. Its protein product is CASSAGQGNYGYTF. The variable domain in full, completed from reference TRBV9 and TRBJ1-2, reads DSGVTQTPKHLITATGQRVTLRCSPRSGDLSVYWYQQSLDQGLQFLIQYYNGEERAKGNILERFSAQQFPDLHSELNLSSLELGDSALYFCASSAGQGNYGYTFGSGTRLTVV.

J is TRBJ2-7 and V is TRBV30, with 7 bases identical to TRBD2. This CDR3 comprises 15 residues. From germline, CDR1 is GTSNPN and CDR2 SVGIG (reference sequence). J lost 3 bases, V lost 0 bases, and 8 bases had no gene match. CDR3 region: CAWSVHPSGYYEQYF. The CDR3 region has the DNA TGTGCCTGGAGTGTACATCCTAGCGGATACTACGAGCAGTACTTC.

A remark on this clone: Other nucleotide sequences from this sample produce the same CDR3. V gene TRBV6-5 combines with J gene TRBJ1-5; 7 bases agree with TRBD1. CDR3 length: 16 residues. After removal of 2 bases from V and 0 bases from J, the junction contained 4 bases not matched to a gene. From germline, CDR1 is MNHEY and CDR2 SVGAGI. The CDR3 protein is CASSYGRGDSNQPQHF. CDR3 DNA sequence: TGTGCCAGCAGTTACGGCAGGGGGGATAGCAATCAGCCCCAGCATTTT.

CDR3 in amino acids: CASSPETMVSGGYTF. CDR3 nucleotides: TGTGCCAGCTCACCAGAAACCATGGTGTCGGGAGGCTACACCTTC. The chain couples TRBV18 to TRBJ1-2; D gene ambiguous. This CDR3 spans 15 amino acids. V gave up 2 bases and J gave up 8 bases, with 18 bases separating them. In germline, CDR1 is KGHSH, CDR2 LQKENI.

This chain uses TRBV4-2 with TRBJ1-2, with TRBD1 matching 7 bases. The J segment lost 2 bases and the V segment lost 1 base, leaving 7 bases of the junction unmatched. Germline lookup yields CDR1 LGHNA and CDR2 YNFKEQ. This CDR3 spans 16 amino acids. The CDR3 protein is CASSQVGSGQNYGYTF. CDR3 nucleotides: TGTGCCAGCAGCCAAGTTGGTTCGGGACAGAACTATGGCTACACCTTC.